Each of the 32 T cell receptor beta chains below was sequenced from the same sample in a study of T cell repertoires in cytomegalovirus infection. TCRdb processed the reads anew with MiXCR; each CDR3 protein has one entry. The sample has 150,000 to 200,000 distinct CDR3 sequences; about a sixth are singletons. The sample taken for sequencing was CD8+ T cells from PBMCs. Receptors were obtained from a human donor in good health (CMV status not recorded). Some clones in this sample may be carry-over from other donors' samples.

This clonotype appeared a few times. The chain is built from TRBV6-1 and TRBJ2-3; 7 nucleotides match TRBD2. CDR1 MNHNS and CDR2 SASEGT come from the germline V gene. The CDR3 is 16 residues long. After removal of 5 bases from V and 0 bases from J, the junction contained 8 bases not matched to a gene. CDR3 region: CASSWRGIGSTDTQYF. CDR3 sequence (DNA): TGTGCCAGCAGTTGGCGGGGGATAGGTAGCACAGATACGCAGTATTTT.

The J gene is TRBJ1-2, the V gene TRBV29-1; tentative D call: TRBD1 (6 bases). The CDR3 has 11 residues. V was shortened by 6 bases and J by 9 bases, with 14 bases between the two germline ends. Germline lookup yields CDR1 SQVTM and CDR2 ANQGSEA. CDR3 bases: TGCAGCGTCCATTACCAGGGGAGCTACACCTTC. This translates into CSVHYQGSYTF.

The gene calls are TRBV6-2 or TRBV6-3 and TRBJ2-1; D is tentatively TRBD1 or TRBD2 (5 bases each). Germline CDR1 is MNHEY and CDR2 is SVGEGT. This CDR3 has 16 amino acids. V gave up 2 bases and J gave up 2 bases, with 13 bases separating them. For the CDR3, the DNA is TGTGCCAGCAGTTACCGCCGGGACGGCCCCTACAATGAGCAGTTCTTC. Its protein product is CASSYRRDGPYNEQFF.

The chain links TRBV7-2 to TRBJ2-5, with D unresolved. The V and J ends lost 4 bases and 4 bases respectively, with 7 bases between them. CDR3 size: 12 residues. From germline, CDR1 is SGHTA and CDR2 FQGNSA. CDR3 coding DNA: TGTGCCAGCAGCTCTTTTGGAGAGACCCAGTACTTC. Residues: CASSSFGETQYF. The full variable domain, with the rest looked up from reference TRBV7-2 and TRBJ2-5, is GAGVSQSPSNKVTEKGKDVELRCDPISGHTALYWYRQSLGQGLEFLIYFQGNSAPDKSGLPSDRFSAERTGGSVSTLTIQRTQQEDSAVYLCASSSFGETQYFGPGTRLLVL.

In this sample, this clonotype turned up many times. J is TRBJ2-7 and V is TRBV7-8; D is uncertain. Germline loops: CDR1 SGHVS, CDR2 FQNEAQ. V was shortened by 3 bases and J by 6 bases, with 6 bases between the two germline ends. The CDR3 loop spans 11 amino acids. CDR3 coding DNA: TGTGCCAGCAGCTTTGCCCTCGAGCAGTACTTC. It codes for CASSFALEQYF.

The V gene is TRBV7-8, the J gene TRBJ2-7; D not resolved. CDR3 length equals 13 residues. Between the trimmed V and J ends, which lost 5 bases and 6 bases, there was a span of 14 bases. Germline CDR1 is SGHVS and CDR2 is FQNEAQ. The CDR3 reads CASSLSVGREQYF. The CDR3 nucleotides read TGTGCCAGCAGCCTATCGGTGGGCCGCGAGCAGTACTTC. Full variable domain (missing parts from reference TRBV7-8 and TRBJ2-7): GAGVSQSPRYKVAKRGQDVALRCDPISGHVSLFWYQQALGQGPEFLTYFQNEAQLDKSGLPSDRFFAERPEGSVSTLKIQRTQQEDSAVYLCASSLSVGREQYFGPGTRLTVT.

The CDR3 DNA follows: TGTGCCAGCAGTCCCCGATCGGTTTCTATAACAGATACGCAGTATTTT. The encoded protein is CASSPRSVSITDTQYF. V is TRBV6-2 or TRBV6-3 and J is TRBJ2-3; D not resolved. Germline CDR1 is MNHEY and CDR2 is SVGEGT. The CDR3 spans 16 residues. Between the trimmed V and J ends, which lost 5 bases and 3 bases, there was a span of 18 bases.

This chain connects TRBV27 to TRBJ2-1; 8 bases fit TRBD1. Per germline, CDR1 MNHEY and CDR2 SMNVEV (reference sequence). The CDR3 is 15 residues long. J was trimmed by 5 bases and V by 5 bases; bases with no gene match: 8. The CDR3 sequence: CASSPRGRGDNEQFF. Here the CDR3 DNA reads TGTGCCAGCAGTCCCAGGGGGCGAGGGGACAATGAGCAGTTCTTC.

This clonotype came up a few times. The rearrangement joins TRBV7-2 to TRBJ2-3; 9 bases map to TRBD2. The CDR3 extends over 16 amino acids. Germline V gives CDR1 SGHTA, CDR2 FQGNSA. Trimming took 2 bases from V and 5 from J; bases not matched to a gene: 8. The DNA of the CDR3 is TGTGCCAGCAGCTTATCCGCGGGAGGGCCTGTAGATACGCAGTATTTT. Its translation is CASSLSAGGPVDTQYF.

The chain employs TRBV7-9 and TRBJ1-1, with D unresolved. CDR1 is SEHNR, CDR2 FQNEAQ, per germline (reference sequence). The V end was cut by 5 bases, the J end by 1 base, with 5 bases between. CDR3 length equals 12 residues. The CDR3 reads CASSASNTEAFF. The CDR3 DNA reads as TGTGCCAGCAGCGCCTCGAACACTGAAGCTTTCTTT.

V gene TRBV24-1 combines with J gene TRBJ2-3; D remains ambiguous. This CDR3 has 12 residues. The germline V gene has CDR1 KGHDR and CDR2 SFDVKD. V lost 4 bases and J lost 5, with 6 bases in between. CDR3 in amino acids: CATSESGDTQYF. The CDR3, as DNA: TGTGCCACCAGTGAGTCAGGAGATACGCAGTATTTT.

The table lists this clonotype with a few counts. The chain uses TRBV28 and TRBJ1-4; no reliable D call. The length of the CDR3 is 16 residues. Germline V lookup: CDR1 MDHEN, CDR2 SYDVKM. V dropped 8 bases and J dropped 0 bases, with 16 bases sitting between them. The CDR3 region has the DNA TGTGCCAGCCTCGCCGGGCAGTATTCAACTAATGAAAAACTGTTTTTT. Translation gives CASLAGQYSTNEKLFF.

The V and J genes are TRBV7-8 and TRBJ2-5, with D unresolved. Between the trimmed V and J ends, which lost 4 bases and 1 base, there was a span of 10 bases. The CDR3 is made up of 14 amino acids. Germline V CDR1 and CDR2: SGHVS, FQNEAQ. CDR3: CASSSRTVQETQYF. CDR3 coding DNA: TGTGCCAGCAGCTCCCGGACGGTCCAAGAGACCCAGTACTTC.

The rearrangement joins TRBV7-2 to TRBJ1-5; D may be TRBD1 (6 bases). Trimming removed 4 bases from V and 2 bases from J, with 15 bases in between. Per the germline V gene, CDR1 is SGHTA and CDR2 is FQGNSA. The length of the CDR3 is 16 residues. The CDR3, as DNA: TGTGCCAGCAGCTCCCCAGGGGAGGACCGCAATCAGCCCCAGCATTTT. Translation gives CASSSPGEDRNQPQHF.

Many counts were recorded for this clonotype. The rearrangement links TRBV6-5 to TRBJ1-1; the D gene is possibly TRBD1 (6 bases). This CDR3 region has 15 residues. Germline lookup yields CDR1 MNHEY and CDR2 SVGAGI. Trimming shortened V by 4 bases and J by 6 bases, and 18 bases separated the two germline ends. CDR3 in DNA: TGTGCCAGCAGTTCCGGGACACCGGGCCGGGCTGAAGCTTTCTTT. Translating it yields CASSSGTPGRAEAFF.

The CDR3, as DNA: TGTGCCAGCAGCTCGGACAGGAGTAATCAGCCCCAGCATTTT. This translates into CASSSDRSNQPQHF. This rearrangement joins TRBV7-6 to TRBJ1-5; TRBD1 matches 7 bases. Trimming at V came to 4 bases and at J to 4 bases, leaving 4 bases not matched to a gene. This CDR3 comprises 14 residues. From germline, CDR1 is SGHVS and CDR2 FNYEAQ.

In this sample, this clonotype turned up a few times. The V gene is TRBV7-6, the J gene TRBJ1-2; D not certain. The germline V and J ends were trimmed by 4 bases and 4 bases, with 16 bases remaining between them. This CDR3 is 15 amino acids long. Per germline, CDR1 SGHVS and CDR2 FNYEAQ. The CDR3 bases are TGTGCCAGCAGCTCTGGCGGTGGATTCATCTATGGCTACACCTTC. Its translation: CASSSGGGFIYGYTF.

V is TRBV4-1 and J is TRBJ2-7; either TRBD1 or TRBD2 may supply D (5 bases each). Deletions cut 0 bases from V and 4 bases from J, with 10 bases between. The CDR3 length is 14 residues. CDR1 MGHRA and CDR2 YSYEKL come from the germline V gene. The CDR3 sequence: CASSQDFGGYEQYF. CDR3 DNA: TGCGCCAGCAGCCAAGATTTTGGGGGTTACGAGCAGTACTTC.

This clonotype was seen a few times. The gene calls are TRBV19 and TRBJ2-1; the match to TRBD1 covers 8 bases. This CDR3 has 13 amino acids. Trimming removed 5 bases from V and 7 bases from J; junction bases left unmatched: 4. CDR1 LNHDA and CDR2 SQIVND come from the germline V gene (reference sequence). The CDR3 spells CASSVNRGNEQFF. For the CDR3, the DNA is TGTGCCAGTAGTGTGAACAGGGGGAATGAGCAGTTCTTC. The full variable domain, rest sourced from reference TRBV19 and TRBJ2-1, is DGGITQSPKYLFRKEGQNVTLSCEQNLNHDAMYWYRQDPGQGLRLIYYSQIVNDFQKGDIAEGYSVSREKKESFPLTVTSAQKNPTAFYLCASSVNRGNEQFFGPGTRLTVL.

CDR3 DNA sequence: TGTGCCAGCAGTAAAGCCGACGGGAACACTGAAGCTTTCTTT. The encoded protein is CASSKADGNTEAFF. V gene TRBV25-1 combines with J gene TRBJ1-1; no clear D. Between the trimmed V and J ends, which lost 5 bases and 1 base, there was a span of 11 bases. The CDR3 sequence is 14 residues long. The germline CDR1 and CDR2 sequences are MGHDK and SYGVNS.

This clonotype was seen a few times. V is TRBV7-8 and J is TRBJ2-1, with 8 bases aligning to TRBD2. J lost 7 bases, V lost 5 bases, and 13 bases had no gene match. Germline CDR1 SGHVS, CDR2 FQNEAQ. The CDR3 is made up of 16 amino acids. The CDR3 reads CASSPVRAGGENEQFF. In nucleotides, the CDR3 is TGTGCCAGCAGCCCCGTAAGGGCGGGGGGTGAGAATGAGCAGTTCTTC.

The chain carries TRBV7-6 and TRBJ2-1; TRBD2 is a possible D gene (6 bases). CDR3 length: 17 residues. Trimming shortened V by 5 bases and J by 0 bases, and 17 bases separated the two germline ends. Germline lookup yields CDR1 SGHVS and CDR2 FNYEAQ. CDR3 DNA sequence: TGTGCCAGCAGCCCAGGGCCTTTCGGGAGCTCCTACAATGAGCAGTTCTTC. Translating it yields CASSPGPFGSSYNEQFF.

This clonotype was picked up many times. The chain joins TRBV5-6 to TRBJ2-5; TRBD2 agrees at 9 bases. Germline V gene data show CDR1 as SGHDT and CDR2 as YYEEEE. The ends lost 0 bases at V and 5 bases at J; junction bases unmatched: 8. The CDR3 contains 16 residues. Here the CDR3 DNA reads TGTGCCAGCAGCTTGGGCCCGGGCGGGGGGGCCGAGACCCAGTACTTC. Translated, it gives CASSLGPGGGAETQYF.

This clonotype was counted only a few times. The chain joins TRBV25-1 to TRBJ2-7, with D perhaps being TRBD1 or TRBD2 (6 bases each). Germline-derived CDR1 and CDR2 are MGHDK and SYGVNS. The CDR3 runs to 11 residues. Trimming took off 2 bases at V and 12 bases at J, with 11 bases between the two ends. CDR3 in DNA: TGTGCCAGCAGTGAACGGGGGCCTCGGTACTTC. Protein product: CASSERGPRYF.

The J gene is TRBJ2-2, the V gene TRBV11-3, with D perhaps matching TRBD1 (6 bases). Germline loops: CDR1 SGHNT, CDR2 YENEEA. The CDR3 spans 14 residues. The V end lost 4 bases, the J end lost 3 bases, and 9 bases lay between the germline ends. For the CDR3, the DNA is TGTGCCAGCAGCTACAGGGCGGACACCGGGGAGCTGTTTTTT. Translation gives CASSYRADTGELFF.

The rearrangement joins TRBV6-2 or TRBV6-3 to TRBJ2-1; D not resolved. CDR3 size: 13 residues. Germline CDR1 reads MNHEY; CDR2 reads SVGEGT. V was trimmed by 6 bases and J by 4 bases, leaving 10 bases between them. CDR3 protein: CASSHGEYNEQFF. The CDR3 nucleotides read TGTGCCAGCAGCCACGGAGAGTACAATGAGCAGTTCTTC.

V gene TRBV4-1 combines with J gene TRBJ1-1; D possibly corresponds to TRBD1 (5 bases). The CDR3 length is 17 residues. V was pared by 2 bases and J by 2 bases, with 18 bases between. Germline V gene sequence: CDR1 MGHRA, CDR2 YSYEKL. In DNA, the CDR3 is TGCGCCAGCAGCCAAATCGGGGGGGTCGGTTACAACACTGAAGCTTTCTTT. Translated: CASSQIGGVGYNTEAFF.

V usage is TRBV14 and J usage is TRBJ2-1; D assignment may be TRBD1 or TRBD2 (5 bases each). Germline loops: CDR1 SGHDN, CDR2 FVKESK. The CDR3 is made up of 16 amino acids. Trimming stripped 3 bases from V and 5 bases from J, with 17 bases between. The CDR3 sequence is CASSQGQGRMNNEQFF. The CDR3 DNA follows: TGTGCCAGCAGCCAGGGGCAGGGACGGATGAACAATGAGCAGTTCTTC.

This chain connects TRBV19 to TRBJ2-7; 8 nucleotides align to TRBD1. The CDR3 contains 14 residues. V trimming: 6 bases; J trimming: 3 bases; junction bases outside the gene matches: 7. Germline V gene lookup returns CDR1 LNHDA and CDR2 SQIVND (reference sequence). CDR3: CASSPGTGHYEQYF. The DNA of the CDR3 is TGTGCCAGTAGCCCCGGGACAGGCCACTACGAGCAGTACTTC.

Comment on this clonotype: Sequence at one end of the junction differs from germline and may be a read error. CDR3 sequence (DNA): TGTGCCAGTTTGGGGGCCTGGGACACAGATTCGCAGTATTTT. Translated: CASLGAWDTDSQYF. The chain links TRBV2 to TRBJ2-3; perhaps TRBD1 as D (6 bases). CDR1 is SNHLY, CDR2 FYNNEI, per germline. The CDR3 is made up of 14 amino acids.

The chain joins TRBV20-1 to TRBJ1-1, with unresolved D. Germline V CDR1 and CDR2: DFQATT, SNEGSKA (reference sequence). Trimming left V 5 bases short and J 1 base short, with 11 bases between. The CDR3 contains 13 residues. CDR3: CSAFHPENTEAFF. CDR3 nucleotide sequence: TGCAGTGCTTTTCACCCGGAGAACACTGAAGCTTTCTTT.

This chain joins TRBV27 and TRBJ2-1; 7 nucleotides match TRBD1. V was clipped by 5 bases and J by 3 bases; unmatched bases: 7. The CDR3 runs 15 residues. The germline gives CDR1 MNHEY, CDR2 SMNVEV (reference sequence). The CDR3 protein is CASSLDRDSYNEQFF. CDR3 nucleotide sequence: TGTGCCAGCAGTCTAGACCGGGACAGCTACAATGAGCAGTTCTTC.